This TCR beta chain was found in a study of beta chain features in type 1 diabetes. Study-wide points: TCRB CDR3 length was moderately but significantly reduced in all four CD4+ subsets of Type 1 diabetes patients. Compared with healthy donors, patients appeared to share more similar naive, central memory and regulatory TCRB repertoires. Type 1 diabetes patients had VDJ junctions that carried fewer insertions and more deletions.

Cell sorting via CD45RO/CCR7/CD25/CD127/CD95/CD27 was performed to obtain CD4+ naive, central memory, regulatory and stem cell-like memory cells. Details on this clone: Its antigen is as yet unknown.

The CDR3 runs 15 residues. Germline CDR1 SNHLY, CDR2 FYNNEI. The V segment lost 4 bases and the J segment 3 bases; nucleotides outside the gene matches: 8. Expressed TCRB transcripts were sequenced, since all the RNA that had been isolated was reverse transcribed. This table comes from immunoSEQ multiplex PCR, and its TCRdb copy is limited to in-frame clones, with some not included. The table shows over 150,000 clones, with approximately 10% occurring only once. The J gene is TRBJ2-7, the V gene TRBV2; 8 nucleotides match TRBD1. This clonotype was obtained from a man aged 30-40 years with type 1 diabetes. What was sequenced was central memory CD4+ T cells from blood. CDR3 sequence: CASSAMGQAHYEQYF. The CDR3 DNA reads as TGTGCCAGCAGTGCTATGGGACAGGCCCACTACGAGCAGTACTTC. Variable domain in full (rest from reference TRBV2 and TRBJ2-7): EPEVTQTPSHQVTQMGQEVILRCVPISNHLYFYWYRQILGQKVEFLVSFYNNEISEKSEIFDDQFSVERPDGSNFTLKIRSTKLEDSAMYFCASSAMGQAHYEQYFGPGTRLTVT.